Listed below are T cell receptor beta chains from one sample, sequenced in a study of vaccination effects on CD4 cells after COVID-19. Assay: immunoSEQ multiplex PCR; the TCRdb copy retains only in-frame clones and omits some. The sample carries about 19,000 clones, around 74% recorded once. No cognate antigen is known for these TCRs. The sample in question was CD4+ T cells from PBMCs cultured with SARS-CoV-2 spike peptides, obtained before COVID-19 vaccination. These receptors all come from a human donor who had a prior SARS-CoV-2 infection. Each CDR3 is given with its conserved first and last residue. D genes are given only for firm matches. Rows may omit the clone size; those that give it use once, few, many or a size class.

CASTQGGSSYNEQFF,TGTGCCAGCACCCAAGGAGGTAGCTCCTACAATGAGCAGTTCTTC,15,TRBV6-5,TRBJ2-1,.,.
CASSLVSFAVNSGNTIYF,TGTGCCAGCAGCTTGGTTAGTTTTGCGGTTAACTCTGGAAACACCATATATTTT,18,TRBV11-3,TRBJ1-3,.,once
CASSQEMTGIAYGYTF,TGCGCCAGCAGCCAAGAGATGACAGGAATCGCTTATGGCTACACCTTC,16,TRBV4-1,TRBJ1-2,.,few
CASSLVSYNEQFF,TGTGCCAGCAGCTTGGTCTCCTACAATGAGCAGTTCTTC,13,TRBV5-4,TRBJ2-1,.,.
CASSSGGSYNEQFF,TGTGCCAGTAGTTCGGGGGGCTCCTACAATGAGCAGTTCTTC,14,TRBV19,TRBJ2-1,TRBD2,few
CASRVETGAGEQYF,TGTGCCAGCAGGGTCGAGACAGGGGCGGGCGAGCAGTACTTC,14,TRBV6-6,TRBJ2-7,TRBD1,.
CASRPGLAGGRETQYF,TGTGCCAGCAGACCGGGACTAGCCGGAGGAAGGGAGACCCAGTACTTC,16,TRBV5-4,TRBJ2-5,TRBD2,.
CASTRDSLEQYF,TGTGCCAGCACCAGAGACAGCCTCGAGCAGTACTTC,12,TRBV9,TRBJ2-7,.,.
CASSSGADTQYF,TGTGCCAGCAGCTCAGGGGCAGATACGCAGTATTTT,12,TRBV7-8,TRBJ2-3,.,.
CASSNLVTDTQYF,TGTGCCAGTAGTAATCTAGTGACAGATACGCAGTATTTT,13,TRBV19,TRBJ2-3,.,medium-sized
CASSLTAGDGLYGYTF,TGTGCCAGCAGCTTAACGGCAGGGGACGGCCTCTATGGCTACACCTTC,16,TRBV7-3,TRBJ1-2,.,once
CASSIGVQPQHF,TGTGCCAGCAGCATCGGTGTGCAGCCCCAGCATTTT,12,TRBV7-9,TRBJ1-5,.,.
CSVRGSGNQPQHF,TGCAGCGTTCGGGGGTCCGGGAATCAGCCCCAGCATTTT,13,TRBV29-1,TRBJ1-5,.,few
CASSVEVNTEAFF,TGTGCCAGCAGCGTAGAGGTGAACACTGAAGCTTTCTTT,13,TRBV9,TRBJ1-1,.,.
CASSLQGYGYTF,TGCGCCAGCAGCTTGCAGGGCTATGGCTACACCTTC,12,TRBV5-1,TRBJ1-2,.,few
CASRSLAGGPDNEQFF,TGTGCCAGCAGGAGTCTAGCGGGAGGGCCAGACAATGAGCAGTTCTTC,16,TRBV27,TRBJ2-1,TRBD2,.
CASSYRDRFDEQYF,TGTGCCAGCAGTTACCGGGACAGGTTTGACGAGCAGTACTTC,14,TRBV6-5,TRBJ2-7,TRBD1,.
CASREARSFPREAFF,TGTGCCAGCAGAGAAGCGCGGAGTTTTCCGCGAGAAGCTTTCTTT,15,TRBV11-2,TRBJ1-1,.,.
CAISESGGGQGLRTDTQYF,TGTGCCATCAGTGAGTCTGGGGGGGGCCAGGGTTTACGCACAGATACGCAGTATTTT,19,TRBV10-3,TRBJ2-3,.,.
CASSLEETQYF,TGCGCCAGCAGCTTGGAAGAGACCCAGTACTTC,11,TRBV5-1,TRBJ2-5,.,.
CASSEEMVFYGYTF,TGTGCCAGCAGTGAAGAGATGGTCTTCTATGGCTACACCTTC,14,TRBV2,TRBJ1-2,.,.
CASSQERLSSTDTQYF,TGTGCCAGCAGCCAGGAGAGACTTTCTAGCACAGATACGCAGTATTTT,16,TRBV7-3,TRBJ2-3,.,.
CASSPPVRLSTGELFF,TGTGCCAGCTCACCACCCGTCCGACTTTCGACCGGGGAGCTGTTTTTT,16,TRBV18,TRBJ2-2,.,.
CSASNGGGVNTEAFF,TGCAGTGCTAGTAATGGTGGGGGGGTGAACACTGAAGCTTTCTTT,15,TRBV20-1,TRBJ1-1,.,.
CASSIDHRGGYGYTF,TGTGCCAGTAGTATAGATCATAGGGGCGGCTATGGCTACACCTTC,15,TRBV19,TRBJ1-2,.,.
CASSPGTGRGYGYTF,TGTGCCAGCAGTCCCGGGACAGGAAGGGGCTATGGCTACACCTTC,15,TRBV2,TRBJ1-2,TRBD1,.
CAISATVDGNTIYF,TGTGCCATCAGTGCGACAGTAGATGGAAACACCATATATTTT,14,TRBV10-3,TRBJ1-3,.,.
CASSPVSAELGGYTF,TGTGCCAGCTCACCAGTTAGCGCAGAACTTGGAGGCTACACCTTC,15,TRBV18,TRBJ1-2,.,.
CASSALRTENQPQHF,TGTGCCAGCTCAGCGTTAAGGACAGAGAATCAGCCCCAGCATTTT,15,TRBV18,TRBJ1-5,.,few
CASSHTGELNYGYTF,TGTGCCAGCAGCCACACGGGAGAATTGAACTATGGCTACACCTTC,15,TRBV3-1/TRBV3-2,TRBJ1-2,.,.
CASSQDWSFGSLQTQYF,TGTGCCAGCAGCCAAGATTGGAGCTTTGGGTCCTTACAGACCCAGTACTTC,17,TRBV3-1/TRBV3-2,TRBJ2-5,.,.
CASSLGGFSGNTIYF,TGTGCCAGCAGCTTAGGCGGATTCTCTGGAAACACCATATATTTT,15,TRBV7-3,TRBJ1-3,.,.
CASSLGQGAYEQYF,TGTGCCAGCAGCCTGGGACAGGGGGCCTACGAGCAGTACTTC,14,TRBV5-6,TRBJ2-7,TRBD1,.
CASSIYGWQGNTGELFF,TGTGCCAGCAGCATATACGGCTGGCAGGGGAACACCGGGGAGCTGTTTTTT,17,TRBV27,TRBJ2-2,.,few
CASSHSRISSYNEQFF,TGTGCCAGCAGTCACTCTAGGATTAGCTCCTACAATGAGCAGTTCTTC,16,TRBV5-4,TRBJ2-1,.,.
CASSYTIGATSPLFF,TGTGCCAGCAGCTATACGATCGGGGCCACTTCTCCACTGTTTTTT,15,TRBV5-6,TRBJ1-4,.,.
CASSQQAGTEAFF,TGTGCTAGCAGCCAACAGGCCGGGACTGAAGCTTTCTTT,13,TRBV7-7,TRBJ1-1,.,.
CASSGLGLAGGYEQYF,TGTGCCAGCAGTGGGCTCGGACTAGCGGGGGGTTACGAGCAGTACTTC,16,TRBV2,TRBJ2-7,TRBD2,.
CASSDEPRAISTDTQYF,TGTGCCAGCAGTGATGAGCCCAGGGCGATAAGCACAGATACGCAGTATTTT,17,TRBV6-1,TRBJ2-3,.,.
CSASSETGINQPQHF,TGCAGTGCTAGTTCTGAGACAGGGATCAATCAGCCCCAGCATTTT,15,TRBV20-1,TRBJ1-5,TRBD1,once
CASSEQGRGNTEAFF,TGTGCCAGCAGTGAACAGGGACGGGGGAACACTGAAGCTTTCTTT,15,TRBV2,TRBJ1-1,.,few
CASSEAGGVWETQYF,TGTGCCAGCAGTGAAGCTGGAGGGGTCTGGGAGACCCAGTACTTC,15,TRBV6-1,TRBJ2-5,.,.
CASSETLGGRYQETQYF,TGTGCCAGCAGTGAAACTTTAGGCGGAAGGTACCAAGAGACCCAGTACTTC,17,TRBV6-1,TRBJ2-5,.,.
CASSSRFRARSNTEAFF,TGTGCCAGCAGCTCACGGTTTCGGGCTAGGTCGAACACTGAAGCTTTCTTT,17,TRBV11-2,TRBJ1-1,.,.